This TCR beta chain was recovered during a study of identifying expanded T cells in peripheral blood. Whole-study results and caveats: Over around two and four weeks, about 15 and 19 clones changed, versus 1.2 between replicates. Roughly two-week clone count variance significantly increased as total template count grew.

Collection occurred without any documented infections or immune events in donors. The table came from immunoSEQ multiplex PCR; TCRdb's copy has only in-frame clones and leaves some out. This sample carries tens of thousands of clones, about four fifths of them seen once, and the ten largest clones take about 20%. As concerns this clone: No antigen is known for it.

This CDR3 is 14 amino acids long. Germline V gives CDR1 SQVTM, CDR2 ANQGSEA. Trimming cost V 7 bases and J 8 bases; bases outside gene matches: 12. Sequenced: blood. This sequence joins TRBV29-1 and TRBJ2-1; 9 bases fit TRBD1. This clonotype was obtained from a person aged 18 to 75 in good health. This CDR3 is CSAQAHTGGDEQFF. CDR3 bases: TGCAGCGCTCAAGCCCACACAGGGGGCGATGAGCAGTTCTTC.